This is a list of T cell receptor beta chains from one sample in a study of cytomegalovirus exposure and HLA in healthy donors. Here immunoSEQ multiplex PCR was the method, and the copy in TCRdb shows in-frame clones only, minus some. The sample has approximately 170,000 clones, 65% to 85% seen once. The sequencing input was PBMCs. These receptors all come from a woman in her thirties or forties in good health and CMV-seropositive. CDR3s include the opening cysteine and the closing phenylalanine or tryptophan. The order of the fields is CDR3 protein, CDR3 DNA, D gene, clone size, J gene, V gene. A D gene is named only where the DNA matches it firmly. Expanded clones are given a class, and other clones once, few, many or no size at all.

CASSSRDRDAAKNIQYF | TGTGCCAGCAGCAGCCGGGACAGGGATGCGGCCAAAAACATTCAGTACTTC | TRBD1 | few | TRBJ2-4 | TRBV13
CASSLMTSGAGELFF | TGTGCCAGCAGCTTAATGACTAGCGGGGCCGGGGAGCTGTTTTTT | TRBD2 | NA | TRBJ2-2 | TRBV7-3
CASSLDVPGVSPLHF | TGTGCCAGCAGCTTAGATGTCCCAGGGGTTTCACCCCTCCACTTT | NA | NA | TRBJ1-6 | TRBV7-2
CASSIFRGGGLDTQYF | TGTGCCAGTAGTATTTTCCGCGGGGGCGGGTTAGATACGCAGTATTTT | NA | few | TRBJ2-3 | TRBV19
CAISESTGNTIYF | TGTGCCATCAGTGAGTCGACAGGAAACACCATATATTTT | NA | NA | TRBJ1-3 | TRBV10-3
CASSPGTGATGELFF | TGTGCCAGCAGCCCAGGGACAGGGGCCACCGGGGAGCTGTTTTTT | TRBD1 | NA | TRBJ2-2 | TRBV5-6
CASSSTGTANTGELFF | TGTGCCAGCTCATCTACAGGAACCGCGAACACCGGGGAGCTGTTTTTT | NA | NA | TRBJ2-2 | TRBV18
CASSTRDRGPLGYTF | TGCGCCAGCAGCACCCGGGACAGGGGGCCTCTTGGCTACACCTTC | TRBD1 | NA | TRBJ1-2 | TRBV5-1
CASSDFSGGKLFF | TGTGCCAGCAGTGATTTCTCGGGGGGAAAACTGTTTTTT | NA | NA | TRBJ1-4 | TRBV2
CASSWLDRQHYGYTF | TGTGCCAGCAGCTGGCTGGACAGGCAACACTATGGCTACACCTTC | TRBD1 | NA | TRBJ1-2 | TRBV7-8
CASSLTGGHGYTF | TGTGCCAGCAGCCTAACAGGGGGCCATGGCTACACCTTC | TRBD1 | NA | TRBJ1-2 | TRBV6-5
CASSLTGTGNGEQYF | TGTGCCAGCAGCTTGACAGGGACGGGTAATGGCGAGCAGTACTTC | NA | NA | TRBJ2-7 | TRBV5-4
CASSLGLRTGYLRSPLHF | TGTGCCAGCAGCTTAGGCCTAAGGACAGGGTATCTTCGATCACCCCTCCACTTT | TRBD1 | NA | TRBJ1-6 | TRBV13
CASSQYWGLGETQYF | TGCGCCAGCAGCCAGTACTGGGGGCTAGGGGAGACCCAGTACTTC | NA | NA | TRBJ2-5 | TRBV4-3
CASSRAGVYNEQFF | TGTGCCAGCAGTCGAGCGGGGGTCTACAATGAGCAGTTCTTC | TRBD2 | once | TRBJ2-1 | TRBV2
CASSAIRTGSTEAFF | TGTGCCAGCAGCGCTATCCGGACAGGGAGCACTGAAGCTTTCTTT | TRBD1 | NA | TRBJ1-1 | TRBV5-6
CASSLESKGFSGANGLTF | TGCGCCAGCAGCTTGGAATCCAAGGGATTCTCTGGGGCCAACGGCCTGACTTTC | NA | once | TRBJ2-6 | TRBV5-1
CASRPGTSDTDTQYF | TGTGCCAGCAGACCCGGGACTAGCGATACAGATACGCAGTATTTT | TRBD2 | NA | TRBJ2-3 | TRBV7-6
CAITPGNTEAFF | TGTGCCATCACGCCAGGGAACACTGAAGCTTTCTTT | NA | NA | TRBJ1-1 | TRBV10-3
CASSFPTGVGSPLHF | TGTGCCAGCAGCTTCCCGACAGGGGTAGGTTCACCCCTCCACTTT | TRBD1 | few | TRBJ1-6 | TRBV7-9
CSVRTGKSVYEQYF | TGCAGCGTACGGACAGGGAAGTCGGTCTACGAGCAGTACTTC | TRBD1 | NA | TRBJ2-7 | TRBV29-1
CASRLTPQTRPSHNEQFF | TGTGCAAGTCGCTTAACGCCTCAGACTAGACCCTCCCATAATGAGCAGTTCTTC | NA | NA | TRBJ2-1 | TRBV12-2
CAWSRTGRYGYTF | TGTGCCTGGAGTCGGACAGGGAGGTATGGCTACACCTTC | TRBD1 | NA | TRBJ1-2 | TRBV30
CASSPFGTGVGEQYF | TGTGCCAGCAGCCCCTTCGGCACAGGGGTGGGGGAGCAGTACTTC | TRBD1 | NA | TRBJ2-7 | TRBV11-3
CASSVRTGNYEQYF | TGTGCCAGCAGCGTAAGGACAGGGAACTACGAGCAGTACTTC | TRBD1 | once | TRBJ2-7 | TRBV9
CASSGGGGAKFEKLFF | TGTGCCAGCAGCGGCGGCGGCGGGGCGAAGTTTGAAAAACTGTTTTTT | NA | NA | TRBJ1-4 | TRBV11-2
CASSTDRRGTGELFF | TGTGCCAGCAGCACGGACAGGCGAGGCACCGGGGAGCTGTTTTTT | TRBD1 | NA | TRBJ2-2 | TRBV7-8
CASSTGTGSYEQYF | TGTGCCAGCTCAACGGGGACAGGGTCCTACGAGCAGTACTTC | TRBD1 | NA | TRBJ2-7 | TRBV18
CASSPSGVAGSQETQYF | TGTGCCAGCTCACCATCCGGGGTAGCGGGGTCACAAGAGACCCAGTACTTC | TRBD2 | NA | TRBJ2-5 | TRBV18
CASSPLERETQYF | TGTGCCAGCTCACCACTGGAGCGAGAGACCCAGTACTTC | NA | once | TRBJ2-5 | TRBV18
CASSPWTSGRDTQYF | TGTGCCAGCAGCCCCTGGACTAGCGGGAGGGATACGCAGTATTTT | TRBD2 | NA | TRBJ2-3 | TRBV11-2
CASSGGGRNTGELFF | TGCGCCAGCAGCGGGGGAGGGCGGAACACCGGGGAGCTGTTTTTT | TRBD2 | NA | TRBJ2-2 | TRBV5-1
CASSYTGSGNTIYF | TGTGCCAGCAGCTACACAGGGTCTGGAAACACCATATATTTT | NA | once | TRBJ1-3 | TRBV5-6
CSVESSNGTRRNTIYF | TGCAGCGTTGAATCGTCTAATGGGACAAGGAGAAACACCATATATTTT | NA | NA | TRBJ1-3 | TRBV29-1
CASSLAATGFNQPQHF | TGTGCCAGCAGCTTAGCGGCTACAGGGTTCAATCAGCCCCAGCATTTT | NA | NA | TRBJ1-5 | TRBV7-2
CASSQPGQNPYGYTF | TGCGCCAGCAGCCAACCGGGACAAAACCCCTATGGCTACACCTTC | NA | NA | TRBJ1-2 | TRBV4-1
CASSPSGTGTYGYTF | TGTGCCAGCAGCCCATCCGGGACAGGGACCTATGGCTACACCTTC | TRBD1 | NA | TRBJ1-2 | TRBV7-2
CASSFWTGGFGNTIYF | TGTGCCAGCAGCTTTTGGACAGGAGGTTTCGGAAACACCATATATTTT | TRBD1 | NA | TRBJ1-3 | TRBV7-9
CASSYREDTEAFF | TGCGCCAGCAGTTACCGGGAAGACACTGAAGCTTTCTTT | NA | NA | TRBJ1-1 | TRBV5-1
CASNLNGQGGYEQYF | TGTGCCAGCAATTTAAATGGACAGGGAGGCTACGAGCAGTACTTC | TRBD1 | NA | TRBJ2-7 | TRBV6-1
CASSIGGQGFTF | TGTGCCAGCAGTATCGGAGGCCAAGGCTTCACCTTC | NA | NA | TRBJ1-2 | TRBV6-1
CASSAGKTSISGNTIYF | TGTGCCAGCAGCGCAGGCAAGACCTCTATCTCTGGAAACACCATATATTTT | NA | NA | TRBJ1-3 | TRBV7-9
CASRGKIGSSGANVLTF | TGTGCCAGCAGGGGGAAAATAGGGAGTTCTGGGGCCAACGTCCTGACTTTC | NA | few | TRBJ2-6 | TRBV27
CSARTLGGGEQYF | TGCAGCGCCCGTACCCTTGGGGGGGGCGAGCAGTACTTC | TRBD2 | NA | TRBJ2-7 | TRBV29-1
CATSSGGGAYEQYF | TGTGCCACCAGCAGCGGGGGAGGGGCCTACGAGCAGTACTTC | TRBD2 | once | TRBJ2-7 | TRBV15
CASSPHGGGYNEQFF | TGTGCCAGCAGCCCCCATGGGGGGGGATACAATGAGCAGTTCTTC | TRBD2 | few | TRBJ2-1 | TRBV7-9
CASSFRVGGSNTEAFF | TGTGCCAGCAGCTTCCGAGTTGGGGGGTCAAACACTGAAGCTTTCTTT | NA | NA | TRBJ1-1 | TRBV5-6
CAWSLRLEAEAFF | TGTGCCTGGAGCCTCAGGTTGGAGGCTGAAGCTTTCTTT | NA | NA | TRBJ1-1 | TRBV30
CASSRLGDYEQYF | TGCGCCAGCAGCCGACTAGGGGACTACGAGCAGTACTTC | NA | NA | TRBJ2-7 | TRBV5-1
CASSLTGQGGTEAFF | TGTGCCAGCAGCTTAACGGGACAGGGTGGGACTGAAGCTTTCTTT | TRBD1 | NA | TRBJ1-1 | TRBV7-3
CASSFRATEAFF | TGTGCCAGCAGCTTCAGGGCGACTGAAGCTTTCTTT | NA | NA | TRBJ1-1 | TRBV5-4
CASSTREGGMTEAFF | TGTGCCAGCAGTACCAGGGAAGGGGGAATGACTGAAGCTTTCTTT | NA | NA | TRBJ1-1 | TRBV2
CASRPPRGLPGEQYF | TGTGCCAGCAGGCCCCCGAGGGGGCTCCCGGGGGAGCAGTACTTC | NA | NA | TRBJ2-5 | TRBV5-4